A single sample is the source of the 25 T cell receptor beta chains below, sequenced in a study of human T cells and chemical hapten exposure (dated by TCRdb to about 2021). The time point label, read with the paper, signifies: patch test 1, 2 weeks after DPC sensitization. This specimen's treatment or condition label, interpreted: therapeutic diphenylcyclopropenone sensitization with weekly scalp DPC. The protocol used for the library was RACE. The listed sequencing device is NextSeq 500. The public sequencing data were trimmed at Q25 with fastp and processed into clonotypes with MiXCR by TCRdb, which kept only in-frame beta chains. When rows share a CDR3 protein, they turn into one entry using the most common DNA and genes. This sample has some 340,000 distinct CDR3 sequences in its table, and around 7% of those were observed once. The ten largest clonotypes hold less than 10% of the sample. Material: whole blood, obtained in connection with sensitization to the hapten diphenylcyclopropenone (DPC). The receptors here all came from a woman younger than 35 with alopecia areata. Some clones in this sample may be carry-over from other donors' samples.

The rearrangement uses TRBV18 and TRBJ1-2, with D possibly matching TRBD1 (5 bases). Trimming cost V 2 bases and J 2 bases, with 12 bases left between them. Germline V gene lookup returns CDR1 KGHSH and CDR2 LQKENI. CDR3 length: 15 residues. The CDR3 sequence: CASSPGRDENYGYTF. The CDR3 DNA reads TGTGCCAGCTCACCAGGCCGGGACGAGAACTATGGCTACACCTTC.

This clonotype was counted ten times or more. The rearrangement uses TRBV12-3 or TRBV12-4 and TRBJ1-5; D uncertain. The CDR3 is 15 residues long. V lost 1 base, J lost 4 bases, and 11 bases lay in between. The CDR3 nucleotides read TGTGCCAGCAGTTTAGGGTCAGTGGGAAATCAGCCCCAGCATTTT. Translated, it gives CASSLGSVGNQPQHF.

This clonotype has a handful of counts. The rearrangement links TRBV3-1 to TRBJ2-1; the D call may be TRBD1 or TRBD2 (5 bases each). Trimming left V 1 base short and J 7 bases short, with 23 bases between. This CDR3 has 18 residues. CDR1 and CDR2 (germline): LGHDT, YNNKEL (reference sequence). CDR3 region: CASSQGQYMGEPGNEQFF. CDR3 nucleotide sequence: TGTGCCAGCAGCCAAGGTCAATACATGGGGGAGCCTGGGAATGAGCAGTTCTTC.

This clonotype was recorded at least ten times. The chain employs TRBV5-6 and TRBJ2-1; D is unresolved. The germline V gene encodes CDR1 SGHDT and CDR2 YYEEEE. CDR3 length equals 15 residues. V dropped 0 bases and J dropped 1 base, with 8 bases sitting between them. In DNA, the CDR3 is TGTGCCAGCAGCTTGGGAACTGATTCCTACAATGAGCAGTTCTTC. Translation gives CASSLGTDSYNEQFF. Full variable domain (remainder filled in from reference TRBV5-6 and TRBJ2-1): DAGVTQSPTHLIKTRGQQVTLRCSPKSGHDTVSWYQQALGQGPQFIFQYYEEEERQRGNFPDRFSGHQFPNYSSELNVNALLLGDSALYLCASSLGTDSYNEQFFGPGTRLTVL.

In this sample, this clonotype turned up a few times. The chain joins TRBV6-2 or TRBV6-3 to TRBJ2-5; tentatively, D is TRBD2 (5 bases). V was shortened by 2 bases and J by 5 bases, with 12 bases between the two germline ends. The CDR3 spans 14 residues. The germline gives CDR1 MNHEY, CDR2 SVGEGT. The CDR3 region has the DNA TGTGCCAGCAGTTACGTTGGTAGCGAGGAGACCCAGTACTTC. The encoded protein is CASSYVGSEETQYF.

There are a few counts of this clonotype. The chain links TRBV12-3 or TRBV12-4 to TRBJ1-2, with unresolved D. CDR3 length equals 15 residues. V shed 6 bases and J shed 0 bases, with 14 bases lying between them. This CDR3 is CASSLSGLANYGYTF. The DNA for the CDR3 is TGTGCCAGCAGCCTTAGCGGACTAGCTAACTATGGCTACACCTTC.

The CDR3 protein is CASSLMGQGATPLHF. The CDR3 nucleotides read TGTGCCAGCAGCTTAATGGGACAGGGGGCGACACCCCTCCACTTT. V usage is TRBV7-2 and J usage is TRBJ1-6, with 12 bases aligning to TRBD1. From germline, CDR1 is SGHTA and CDR2 FQGNSA. This CDR3 is 15 amino acids long. V lost 2 bases, J lost 11 bases, and 4 bases stayed unmatched. Based on the CDR3 plus reference TRBV7-2 and TRBJ1-6, the full variable domain is GAGVSQSPSNKVTEKGKDVELRCDPISGHTALYWYRQSLGQGLEFLIYFQGNSAPDKSGLPSDRFSAERTGGSVSTLTIQRTQQEDSAVYLCASSLMGQGATPLHFGNGTRLTVT.

The table lists this clonotype with a few counts. The chain carries TRBV6-1 and TRBJ2-1, with 10 nucleotides matching TRBD1. Germline values: CDR1 MNHNS, CDR2 SASEGT. Trimming cost V 10 bases and J 7 bases; bases outside gene matches: 7. This CDR3 has 13 residues. The CDR3 region is CATGQGEWNEQFF. Written as DNA, the CDR3 is TGTGCCACCGGACAGGGGGAGTGGAATGAGCAGTTCTTC.

The V and J genes are TRBV20-1 and TRBJ1-6; D is undetermined. CDR1 is DFQATT and CDR2 is SNEGSKA in the germline V gene (reference sequence). This CDR3 has 16 residues. The V gene lost 6 bases and the J gene lost 0 bases, with 15 bases spanning the gap. CDR3 nucleotide sequence: TGCAGTGCGCGATTGCGGGTTAGCTCCTATAATTCACCCCTCCACTTT. It encodes CSARLRVSSYNSPLHF.

The CDR3 is CASSETGGTNEKLFF. CDR3 in DNA: TGTGCCAGCAGTGAAACAGGGGGGACTAATGAAAAACTGTTTTTT. V gene TRBV6-5 combines with J gene TRBJ1-4; 8 positions match TRBD1. The trim removed 5 bases at V and 2 bases at J, leaving 4 bases unmatched. Germline lookup yields CDR1 MNHEY and CDR2 SVGAGI. The CDR3 is 15 amino acids.

There are many counts of this clonotype. The J gene is TRBJ2-7, the V gene TRBV4-2; D may be TRBD1 (5 bases). The germline V and J ends were trimmed by 0 bases and 0 bases, with 12 bases remaining between them. The CDR3 has 16 residues. CDR1 is LGHNA, CDR2 YNFKEQ, per germline. The CDR3 DNA reads TGTGCCAGCAGCCAAGATGCGACAGTCGCCTCCTACGAGCAGTACTTC. It translates to CASSQDATVASYEQYF.

This clonotype was found many times. This rearrangement joins TRBV12-3 or TRBV12-4 to TRBJ2-3; D is unclear. The CDR3 length is 13 residues. The V gene lost 7 bases and the J gene lost 8 bases, with 16 bases spanning the gap. CDR3 nucleotide sequence: TGTGCCAGCACCACAACCCCCGCCTTTACGCAGTATTTT. As protein: CASTTTPAFTQYF.

This clonotype was seen a handful of times. The chain combines TRBV6-2 or TRBV6-3 with TRBJ2-1; D ambiguous. The CDR3 loop spans 13 amino acids. The germline gives CDR1 MNHEY, CDR2 SVGEGT. The V end was cut by 8 bases, the J end by 0 bases, with 8 bases between. CDR3 sequence: CASERTSYNEQFF. DNA of the CDR3: TGTGCCAGCGAAAGGACCTCCTACAATGAGCAGTTCTTC.

Many counts were recorded for this clonotype. The chain combines TRBV27 with TRBJ1-1; D gene uncertain. Trimming took off 4 bases at V and 2 bases at J, with 11 bases between the two ends. Germline CDR1 and CDR2: MNHEY and SMNVEV (reference sequence). This CDR3 spans 14 amino acids. This CDR3 reads CASSSPGSNTEAFF. CDR3 nucleotides: TGTGCCAGCAGTTCCCCCGGAAGCAACACTGAAGCTTTCTTT.

This clonotype was counted only a few times. The chain combines TRBV5-1 with TRBJ2-3; 8 bases line up with TRBD1. J was trimmed by 5 bases and V by 4 bases; bases with no gene match: 9. Per germline, CDR1 SGHRS and CDR2 YFSETQ. This CDR3 region has 15 residues. CDR3 DNA sequence: TGCGCCAGCAGCCCACGACAGGGGATTCAAGATACGCAGTATTTT. Translation: CASSPRQGIQDTQYF.

At least ten counts were recorded for this clonotype. The rearrangement links TRBV7-9 to TRBJ1-1, with D maybe TRBD1 (5 bases). Between the trimmed V and J ends, which lost 5 bases and 5 bases, there was a span of 9 bases. From germline, CDR1 is SEHNR and CDR2 FQNEAQ (reference sequence). CDR3 size: 12 residues. The CDR3 nucleotides are TGTGCCAGCAGCCGAGGGACGACTGAAGCTTTCTTT. Its translation: CASSRGTTEAFF.

The chain joins TRBV25-1 to TRBJ2-1, with D unresolved. The CDR3 is 17 amino acids. CDR1 MGHDK and CDR2 SYGVNS come from the germline V gene. V lost 5 bases and J lost 2, with 19 bases in between. The CDR3 region is CASSSPGTTFPYNEQFF. In DNA form, the CDR3 reads TGTGCCAGCAGTTCTCCGGGTACGACATTCCCCTACAATGAGCAGTTCTTC.

The chain recombines TRBV6-2 or TRBV6-3 with TRBJ1-2; D ambiguous. CDR1 is MNHEY, CDR2 SVGEGT, per germline. The CDR3 runs to 12 residues. V lost 7 bases, J lost 4 bases, and 10 bases lay in between. The CDR3 spells CASTNSIYGYTF. The CDR3 DNA follows: TGTGCCAGCACCAACAGCATCTATGGCTACACCTTC.

This clonotype was seen a few times. The chain carries TRBV4-3 and TRBJ1-2; D uncertain. The germline V gene has CDR1 LGHNA and CDR2 YSLEER. Trimming removed 0 bases from V and 0 bases from J, with 11 bases in between. This CDR3 comprises 16 residues. The CDR3 DNA sequence: TGCGCCAGCAGCCAAGAAGGCAGTCCAGCTAACTATGGCTACACCTTC. It specifies CASSQEGSPANYGYTF.

This clonotype was counted between two and nine times. This chain links TRBV28 with TRBJ1-1; D is possibly TRBD1 (6 bases). The V and J ends lost 4 bases and 3 bases respectively, with 12 bases between them. Germline V gene lookup returns CDR1 MDHEN and CDR2 SYDVKM. The CDR3 is 14 amino acids. The CDR3 DNA sequence: TGTGCCAGCAGTTATCACAGGGTGGACACTGAAGCTTTCTTT. Protein product: CASSYHRVDTEAFF.

This sequence joins TRBV3-1 and TRBJ1-5; D may be TRBD1 (5 bases). V lost 4 bases and J 7 bases, leaving 11 bases between the germline ends. The germline V gene has CDR1 LGHDT and CDR2 YNNKEL (reference sequence). The CDR3 runs to 13 residues. The CDR3: CASSRIWGQPQHF. The DNA for the CDR3 is TGTGCCAGCAGCCGCATTTGGGGGCAGCCCCAGCATTTT. Using reference TRBV3-1 and TRBJ1-5 for the parts outside the CDR3, the full variable domain is DTAVSQTPKYLVTQMGNDKSIKCEQNLGHDTMYWYKQDSKKFLKIMFSYNNKELIINETVPNRFSPKSPDKAHLNLHINSLELGDSAVYFCASSRIWGQPQHFGDGTRLSIL.

In this sample, this clonotype turned up a few times. The genes are TRBV10-2 and TRBJ2-3, with TRBD2 matching over 8 bases. The germline V gene has CDR1 WSHSY and CDR2 SAAADI. The CDR3 sequence is 17 residues long. The J segment lost 3 bases and the V segment lost 4 bases, leaving 12 bases of the junction unmatched. As DNA, the CDR3 is TGCGCCAGCAGTGCTCGACATCGGGGGGGGATGACAGATACGCAGTATTTT. This sequence encodes CASSARHRGGMTDTQYF.

This clonotype was observed at least ten times. This rearrangement joins TRBV2 to TRBJ1-1; D call uncertain. The CDR3 length is 12 residues. Trimming took 3 bases from V and 5 from J, leaving 7 bases between them. The germline CDR1 and CDR2 sequences are SNHLY and FYNNEI. CDR3 bases: TGTGCCAGCAGTGAGGGAGGGACTGAAGCTTTCTTT. Translated: CASSEGGTEAFF. The full variable domain, with the rest looked up from reference TRBV2 and TRBJ1-1, is EPEVTQTPSHQVTQMGQEVILRCVPISNHLYFYWYRQILGQKVEFLVSFYNNEISEKSEIFDDQFSVERPDGSNFTLKIRSTKLEDSAMYFCASSEGGTEAFFGQGTRLTVV.

This chain uses TRBV18 with TRBJ1-6, with no clear D. Germline V gene sequence: CDR1 KGHSH, CDR2 LQKENI. Trimming cost V 3 bases and J 9 bases, with 6 bases left between them. The CDR3 length is 12 residues. In DNA, the CDR3 is TGTGCCAGCTCACCCGAAGGTTCACCCCTCCACTTT. Encoded protein: CASSPEGSPLHF.

In its sample, this clonotype was seen many times. The V gene is TRBV28, the J gene TRBJ1-1; D is unresolved. V shed 7 bases and J shed 3 bases, with 12 bases lying between them. CDR3 size: 13 residues. Germline-derived CDR1 and CDR2 are MDHEN and SYDVKM. The CDR3 region has the DNA TGTGCCAGCACCAACGACGGATACACTGAAGCTTTCTTT. Translated, it gives CASTNDGYTEAFF.